This entry is about one TCR beta chain. Its specificity is unknown. The data stem from a study of T cell responses to AZD1222 COVID-19 vaccine. Overall study results and limits: Females made up more of the donors, who were largely white British, and clonal diversity may have come out too low.

The CDR3 is 15 residues long. Germline V CDR1 and CDR2: LNHDA, SQIVND (reference sequence). V dropped 3 bases and J dropped 4; count of bases not matched to a gene: 6. Clones were read by immunoSEQ multiplex PCR, and TCRdb kept only the in-frame ones, dropping some. The profile covers 90,000 to 120,000 clones, with 80% to 95% appearing a single time and about 6.6% taken by the ten largest. This chain connects TRBV19 to TRBJ2-1; 7 bases match TRBD2. This TCR came from an adult who received the AZD1222 COVID-19 vaccine. Sample: peripheral blood, taken 28 days after the second AZD1222 dose. CDR3 protein: CASSISLAAYNEQFF. In DNA form, the CDR3 reads TGTGCCAGTAGTATTAGCCTAGCGGCTTACAATGAGCAGTTCTTC.